This TCR beta chain was profiled in a study of technical replicates of blood from several donors. This CDR3 comprises 16 residues. Germline V gives CDR1 MNHEY, CDR2 SMNVEV (reference sequence). Trimming took 5 bases from V and 9 from J; bases not matched to a gene: 16. TCRdb keeps only in-frame clones here, not all; method: immunoSEQ multiplex PCR. The sample includes tens of thousands of clones, about 94% of them seen just once. The TCR originated in a human donor in good health. The sample consisted of T cells isolated from PBMCs. This chain links TRBV27 with TRBJ1-5, with 7 bases lining up with TRBD1. This CDR3 is CASSPQGPIPAGPQHF. The CDR3 DNA reads TGTGCCAGCAGTCCACAGGGGCCTATTCCGGCAGGGCCCCAGCATTTT.